The rows below give T cell receptor beta chains drawn from one sample of a study of T cells after yellow fever vaccination. TCRdb redid the calling of the 5' RACE reads with MiXCR, one entry per CDR3 protein. The sample holds more than 450,000 distinct CDR3 sequences, 20% to 25% seen once. The sample in question was PBMCs, obtained about 21 days after the first yellow fever vaccination. All receptors derive from a man aged 18 to 29 who received the YFV17D yellow fever vaccine. Each CDR3 is given with its conserved first and last residue. D genes are given only for firm matches. Clone sizes are given selectively: once, few, many, or a class where the clone is expanded.

d_call,j_call,clone_size,v_call,cdr3_nt,cdr3_aa
.,TRBJ2-1,many,TRBV12-3/TRBV12-4,TGTGCCAGCAGTTTAGCTGGGGGTGAGCAGTTCTTC,CASSLAGGEQFF
.,TRBJ2-3,once,TRBV5-1,TGCGCCAGCGCAAAAACGCCCGATACGCAGTATTTT,CASAKTPDTQYF
TRBD2,TRBJ2-1,.,TRBV25-1,TGTGCCAGCAGTGTCCTAGGACAGACAAGTCCTCGGACTAGCGGGGGGGCCATGAATGAGCAGTTCTTC,CASSVLGQTSPRTSGGAMNEQFF
.,TRBJ2-1,few,TRBV6-1,TGTGCCAGCCGTGAACTCGGGGTCGGTGAGCAGTTCTTC,CASRELGVGEQFF
.,TRBJ1-3,.,TRBV20-1,TGCAGTGCTAATCGGAGAACATCTGGAAACACCATATATTTT,CSANRRTSGNTIYF
TRBD1,TRBJ2-1,.,TRBV12-3/TRBV12-4,TGTGCCAGCAGGGGACAGGGTGGAGCTGAGCAGTTCTTC,CASRGQGGAEQFF
.,TRBJ2-3,few,TRBV6-2/TRBV6-3,TGTGCCAGCAGTTATCTAGGAGTATTCGTCAGGAGCGCGCAGTATTTT,CASSYLGVFVRSAQYF
TRBD2,TRBJ2-5,.,TRBV20-1,TGCAGTGCTAGAGTCGCGGGGGTCCAAGAGACCCAGTACTTC,CSARVAGVQETQYF
.,TRBJ2-5,few,TRBV7-2,TGTGCCAGCAGCTTAAACGTTGGGGAGACCCAGTACTTC,CASSLNVGETQYF
.,TRBJ1-2,.,TRBV5-6,TGTGCCAGCAGCGCGGGGGGTGGCTACACCTTC,CASSAGGGYTF
TRBD2,TRBJ2-5,.,TRBV7-2,TGTGCCAGCAGCTTAGAATCCGGGAGGAAGACCCAGTACTTC,CASSLESGRKTQYF
TRBD2,TRBJ2-3,.,TRBV7-2,TGTGCCAGCAGCGTCCGACTAGCGGGAAGCACAGATACGCAGTATTTT,CASSVRLAGSTDTQYF
.,TRBJ2-1,few,TRBV7-3,TGTGCCAGCAGCTTAGAGAGTAGCCTAGGCGATGAGCAGTTCTTC,CASSLESSLGDEQFF
TRBD1,TRBJ2-2,many,TRBV5-1,TGCGCCAGCAGACGACAGGGGGATAACACCGGGGAGCTGTTTTTT,CASRRQGDNTGELFF
TRBD2,TRBJ2-1,few,TRBV9,TGTGCCAGCAGCGCCGGGACTATATATAATAATGAGCAGTTCTTC,CASSAGTIYNNEQFF
TRBD1,TRBJ1-2,.,TRBV4-2,TGTGCCAGCAGCCCCGGCAAAGGACAGGACTTCCTCTTCTATGGCTACACCTTC,CASSPGKGQDFLFYGYTF
TRBD2,TRBJ2-2,few,TRBV5-6,TGTGCCAGCAGCTTAGCGGGGGCCCCAACCGGGGAGCTGTTTTTT,CASSLAGAPTGELFF